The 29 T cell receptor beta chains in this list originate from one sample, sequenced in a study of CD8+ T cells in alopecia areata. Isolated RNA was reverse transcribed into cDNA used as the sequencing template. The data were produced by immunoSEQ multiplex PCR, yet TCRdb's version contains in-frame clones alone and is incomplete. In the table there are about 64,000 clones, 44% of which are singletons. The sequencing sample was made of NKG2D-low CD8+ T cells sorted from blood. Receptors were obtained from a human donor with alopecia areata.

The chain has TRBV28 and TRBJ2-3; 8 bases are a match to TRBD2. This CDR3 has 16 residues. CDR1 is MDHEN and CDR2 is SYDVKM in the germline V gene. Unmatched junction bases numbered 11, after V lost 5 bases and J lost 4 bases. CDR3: CASSTPELAVPDTQYF. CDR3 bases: TGTGCCAGCAGTACTCCTGAACTAGCGGTCCCAGATACGCAGTATTTT. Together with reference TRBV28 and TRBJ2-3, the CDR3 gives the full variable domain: DVKVTQSSRYLVKRTGEKVFLECVQDMDHENMFWYRQDPGLGLRLIYFSYDVKMKEKGDIPEGYSVSREKKERFSLILESASTNQTSMYLCASSTPELAVPDTQYFGPGTRLTVL.

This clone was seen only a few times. For the CDR3, the DNA is TGTGCCAGCAGCCAGACAGGGACCTACGAGCAGTACTTC. Its protein is CASSQTGTYEQYF. The chain carries TRBV7-9 and TRBJ2-7; 7 bases line up with TRBD1. With V trimmed by 5 bases and J by 2 bases, 3 bases remained unmatched. Germline V gene sequence: CDR1 SEHNR, CDR2 FQNEAQ (reference sequence). CDR3 size: 13 residues.

The CDR3 DNA is TGTGCCAGCAGCTTAGTTTCTGGGGCCAACGTCCTGACTTTC. This sequence encodes CASSLVSGANVLTF. The J gene is TRBJ2-6, the V gene TRBV7-6; D remains ambiguous. The V end was cut by 1 base, the J end by 1 base, with 2 bases between. This CDR3 is 14 amino acids long. Per the germline V gene, CDR1 is SGHVS and CDR2 is FNYEAQ.

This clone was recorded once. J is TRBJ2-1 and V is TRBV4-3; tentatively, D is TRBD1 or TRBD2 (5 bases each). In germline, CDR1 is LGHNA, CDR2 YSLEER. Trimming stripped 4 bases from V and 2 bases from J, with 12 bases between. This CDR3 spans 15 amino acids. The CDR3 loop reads CASSLGTPTYNEQFF. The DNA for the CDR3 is TGCGCCAGCAGCCTCGGGACCCCGACCTACAATGAGCAGTTCTTC.

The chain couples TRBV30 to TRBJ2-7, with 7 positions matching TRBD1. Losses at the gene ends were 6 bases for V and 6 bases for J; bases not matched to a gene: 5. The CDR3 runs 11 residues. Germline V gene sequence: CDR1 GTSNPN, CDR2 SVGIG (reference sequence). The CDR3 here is CACYRGGEQYF. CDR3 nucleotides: TGTGCCTGCTACAGGGGCGGCGAGCAGTACTTC. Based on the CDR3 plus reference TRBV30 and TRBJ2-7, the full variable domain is SQTIHQWPATLVQPVGSPLSLECTVEGTSNPNLYWYRQAAGRGLQLLFYSVGIGQISSEVPQNLSASRPQDRQFILSSKKLLLSDSGFYLCACYRGGEQYFGPGTRLTVT.

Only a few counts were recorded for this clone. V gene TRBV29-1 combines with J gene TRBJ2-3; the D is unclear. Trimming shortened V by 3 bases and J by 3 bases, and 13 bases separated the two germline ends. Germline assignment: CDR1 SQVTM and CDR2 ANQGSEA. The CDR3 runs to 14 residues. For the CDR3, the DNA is TGCAGCGTTGACCGCAACTATGATACAGATACGCAGTATTTT. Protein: CSVDRNYDTDTQYF.

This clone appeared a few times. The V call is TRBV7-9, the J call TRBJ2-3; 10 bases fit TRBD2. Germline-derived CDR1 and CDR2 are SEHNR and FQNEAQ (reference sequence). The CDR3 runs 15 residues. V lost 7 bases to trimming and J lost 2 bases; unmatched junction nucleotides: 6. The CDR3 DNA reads TGTGCCAGCACCATTAGCGGGGGGCCCACAGATACGCAGTATTTT. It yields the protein CASTISGGPTDTQYF.

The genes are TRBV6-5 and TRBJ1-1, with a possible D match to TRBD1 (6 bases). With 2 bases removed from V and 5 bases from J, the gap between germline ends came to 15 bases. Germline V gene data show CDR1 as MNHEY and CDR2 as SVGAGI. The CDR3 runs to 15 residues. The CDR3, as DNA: TGTGCCAGCAGTTACCCGCGGGGGGGCTATACTGAAGCTTTCTTT. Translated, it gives CASSYPRGGYTEAFF.

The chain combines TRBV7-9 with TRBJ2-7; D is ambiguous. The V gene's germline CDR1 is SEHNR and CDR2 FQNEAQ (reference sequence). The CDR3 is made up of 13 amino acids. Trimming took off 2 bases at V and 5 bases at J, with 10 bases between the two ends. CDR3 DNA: TGTGCCAGCAGCTTACCCTATGAAGACGAGCAGTACTTC. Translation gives CASSLPYEDEQYF.

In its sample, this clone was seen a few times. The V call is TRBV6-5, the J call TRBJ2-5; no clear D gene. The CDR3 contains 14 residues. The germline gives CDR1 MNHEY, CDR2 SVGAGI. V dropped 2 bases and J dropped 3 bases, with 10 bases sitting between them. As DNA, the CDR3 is TGTGCCAGCAGTTACCGGCCGACCGAAGAGACCCAGTACTTC. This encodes CASSYRPTEETQYF.

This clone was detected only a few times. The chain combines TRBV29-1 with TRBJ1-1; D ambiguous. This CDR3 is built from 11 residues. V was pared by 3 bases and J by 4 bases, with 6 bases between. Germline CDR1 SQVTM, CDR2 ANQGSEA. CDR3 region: CSVDLATEAFF. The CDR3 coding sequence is TGCAGCGTTGACTTAGCCACTGAAGCTTTCTTT.

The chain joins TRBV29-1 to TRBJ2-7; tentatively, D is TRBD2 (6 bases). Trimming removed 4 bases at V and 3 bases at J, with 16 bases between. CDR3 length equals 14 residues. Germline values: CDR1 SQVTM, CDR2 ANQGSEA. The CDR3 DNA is TGCAGCGTTGCCGGAGGGTTGGGGGGCTACGAGCAGTACTTC. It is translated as CSVAGGLGGYEQYF.

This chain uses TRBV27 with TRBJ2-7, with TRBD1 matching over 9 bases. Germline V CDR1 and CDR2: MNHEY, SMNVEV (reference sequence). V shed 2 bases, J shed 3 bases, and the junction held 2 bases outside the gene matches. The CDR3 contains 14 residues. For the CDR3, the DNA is TGTGCCAGCAGTTTAGGGACAGGGAACTACGAGCAGTACTTC. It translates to CASSLGTGNYEQYF.

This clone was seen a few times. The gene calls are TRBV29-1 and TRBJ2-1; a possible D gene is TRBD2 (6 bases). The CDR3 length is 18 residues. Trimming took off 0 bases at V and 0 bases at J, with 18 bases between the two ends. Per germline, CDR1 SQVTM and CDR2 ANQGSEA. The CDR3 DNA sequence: TGCAGCGTTGAAGACGTTGTTGGAGGGTTTAGCTCCTACAATGAGCAGTTCTTC. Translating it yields CSVEDVVGGFSSYNEQFF.

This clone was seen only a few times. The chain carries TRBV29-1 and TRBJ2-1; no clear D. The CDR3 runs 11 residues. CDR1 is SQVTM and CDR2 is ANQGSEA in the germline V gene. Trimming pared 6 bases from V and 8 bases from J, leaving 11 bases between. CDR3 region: CSVGIGDEQFF. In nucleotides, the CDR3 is TGCAGCGTGGGGATTGGTGATGAGCAGTTCTTC.

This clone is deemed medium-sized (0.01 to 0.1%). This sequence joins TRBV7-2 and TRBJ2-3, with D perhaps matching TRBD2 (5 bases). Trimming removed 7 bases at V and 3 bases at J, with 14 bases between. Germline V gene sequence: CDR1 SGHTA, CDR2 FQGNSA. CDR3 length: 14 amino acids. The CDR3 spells CASTSPTGTDTQYF. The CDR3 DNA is TGTGCCAGCACCTCACCGACGGGAACAGATACGCAGTATTTT. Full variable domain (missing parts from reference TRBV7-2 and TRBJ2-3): GAGVSQSPSNKVTEKGKDVELRCDPISGHTALYWYRQSLGQGLEFLIYFQGNSAPDKSGLPSDRFSAERTGGSVSTLTIQRTQQEDSAVYLCASTSPTGTDTQYFGPGTRLTVL.

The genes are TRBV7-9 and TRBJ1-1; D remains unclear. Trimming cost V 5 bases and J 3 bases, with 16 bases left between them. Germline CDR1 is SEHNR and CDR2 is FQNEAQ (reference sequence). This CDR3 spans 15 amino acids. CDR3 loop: CASSRTTWRDTEAFF. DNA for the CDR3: TGTGCCAGCAGCAGAACGACTTGGAGGGACACTGAAGCTTTCTTT.

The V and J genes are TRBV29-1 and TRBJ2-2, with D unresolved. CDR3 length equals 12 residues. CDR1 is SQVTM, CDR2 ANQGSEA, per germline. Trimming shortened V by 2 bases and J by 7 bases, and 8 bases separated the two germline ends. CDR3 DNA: TGCAGCGTTGAAACACAAGGCGGGGAGCTGTTTTTT. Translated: CSVETQGGELFF.

CDR3 coding DNA: TGCAGCGATGATTGGGCCAATTACCCAGTCACCTTTAATGGCTACACCTTC. Protein product: CSDDWANYPVTFNGYTF. The chain combines TRBV29-1 with TRBJ1-2; D remains ambiguous. Germline V gene lookup returns CDR1 SQVTM and CDR2 ANQGSEA. V was trimmed by 7 bases and J by 6 bases, leaving 30 bases between them. The CDR3 sequence is 17 residues long.

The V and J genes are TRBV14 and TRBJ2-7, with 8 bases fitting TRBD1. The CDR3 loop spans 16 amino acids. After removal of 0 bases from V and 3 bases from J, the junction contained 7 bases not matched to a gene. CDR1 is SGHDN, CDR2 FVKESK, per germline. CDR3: CASSQDMGQAFYEQYF. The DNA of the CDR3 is TGTGCCAGCAGCCAAGATATGGGACAGGCATTCTACGAGCAGTACTTC.

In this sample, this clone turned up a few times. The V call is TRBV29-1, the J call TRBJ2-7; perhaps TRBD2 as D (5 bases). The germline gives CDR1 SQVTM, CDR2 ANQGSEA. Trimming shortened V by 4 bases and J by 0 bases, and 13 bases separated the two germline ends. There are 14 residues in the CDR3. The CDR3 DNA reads TGCAGCGTTGTAATAAGAGGGATCTCCTACGAGCAGTACTTC. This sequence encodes CSVVIRGISYEQYF.

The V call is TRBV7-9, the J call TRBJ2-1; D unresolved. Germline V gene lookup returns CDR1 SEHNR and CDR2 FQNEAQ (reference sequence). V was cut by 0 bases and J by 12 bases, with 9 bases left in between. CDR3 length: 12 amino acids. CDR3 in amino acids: CASSLALRGQFF. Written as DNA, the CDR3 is TGTGCCAGCAGCTTAGCGCTACGAGGGCAGTTCTTC.

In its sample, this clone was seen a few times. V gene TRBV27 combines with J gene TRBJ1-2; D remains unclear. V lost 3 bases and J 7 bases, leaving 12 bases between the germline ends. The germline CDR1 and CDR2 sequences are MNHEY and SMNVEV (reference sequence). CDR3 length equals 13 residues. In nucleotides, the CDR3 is TGTGCCAGCAGTTTGGGTGGGAGAGGTGGCTACACCTTC. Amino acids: CASSLGGRGGYTF.

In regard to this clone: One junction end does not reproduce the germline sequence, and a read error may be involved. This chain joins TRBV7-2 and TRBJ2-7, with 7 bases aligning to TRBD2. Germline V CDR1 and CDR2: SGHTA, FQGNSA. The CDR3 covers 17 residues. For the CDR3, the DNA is TGTGCCGGCAGCTTATCGCGGCTGGCGGGAGACCTTTACGAGCAGTACTTC. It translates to CAGSLSRLAGDLYEQYF.

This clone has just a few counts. CDR3 DNA: TGCGCCAGCAGCCAAGGCCCCCCTTCTAGCGGGAGGGCCGGTGAGCAGTTCTTC. Its translation: CASSQGPPSSGRAGEQFF. The chain couples TRBV4-1 to TRBJ2-1; TRBD2 aligns across 12 bases. Germline assignment: CDR1 MGHRA and CDR2 YSYEKL. This CDR3 has 18 amino acids. The V gene end was trimmed by 1 base and the J gene end by 9 bases; junction bases not matched to a gene: 13.

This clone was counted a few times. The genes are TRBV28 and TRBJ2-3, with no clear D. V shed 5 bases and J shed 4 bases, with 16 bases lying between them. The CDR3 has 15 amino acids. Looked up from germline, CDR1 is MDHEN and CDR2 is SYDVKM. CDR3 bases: TGTGCCAGCAGTCCACGCCTCTTCGGCGCAGATACGCAGTATTTT. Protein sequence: CASSPRLFGADTQYF.

The CDR3 DNA reads TGTGCCAGCAGTGACGCAGCGGGAGGGCCAACAGATACGCAGTATTTT. It yields the protein CASSDAAGGPTDTQYF. J is TRBJ2-3 and V is TRBV6-4; 10 bases map to TRBD2. The V gene end was trimmed by 2 bases and the J gene end by 3 bases; junction bases not matched to a gene: 5. Germline CDR1 and CDR2: MRHNA and SNTAGT. The length of the CDR3 is 16 residues.

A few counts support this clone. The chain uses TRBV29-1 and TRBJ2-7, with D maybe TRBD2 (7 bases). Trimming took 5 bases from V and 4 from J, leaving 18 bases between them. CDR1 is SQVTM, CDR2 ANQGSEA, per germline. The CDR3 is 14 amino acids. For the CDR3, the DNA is TGCAGCGTTAGAGGAGGCGAGGGGGGGTACGAGCAGTACTTC. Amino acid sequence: CSVRGGEGGYEQYF.

CDR3 sequence reads: CASSNALLGRDYEQYF. The CDR3 nucleotides read TGCGCCAGCAGCAACGCCCTATTGGGCAGGGACTACGAGCAGTACTTC. This chain joins TRBV5-1 and TRBJ2-7; the D gene is possibly TRBD1 (5 bases). Between the trimmed V and J ends, which lost 4 bases and 3 bases, there was a span of 20 bases. This CDR3 comprises 16 residues. Per germline, CDR1 SGHRS and CDR2 YFSETQ.